This T cell receptor beta chain was identified during a study of memory CD8 T cells in hepatitis C reinfection. Study-wide context: HCV reinfection: RNA-positive following two negative tests at least 60 days apart. Study-level results: With 5 or 6 donors, public clonotype conclusions could not be definitive.

Time point specified: pre-reinfection, 55 to 20 weeks before reinfection detection. The sorted cells went straight to TCR sequencing with no prior in vitro expansion. Donors came from people who inject drugs enrolled in HEPCO, Canada. At all three reinfection time points, viable CD3+ CD8+ CD45RO- cells from a couple of donors served as controls. Germline V gives CDR1 MNHEY, CDR2 SVGAGI. This CDR3 comprises 14 residues. The junction had 3 bases not matched to a gene; V was cut back by 6 bases and J by 3 bases. Worth noting for this clone: Antigen: not known.

Here immunoSEQ multiplex PCR was the method, and the copy in TCRdb shows in-frame clones only, minus some. The sample contains tens of thousands of clones, around 92% of which appear only once. This sequence joins TRBV6-5 and TRBJ1-5, with 9 nucleotides matching TRBD1. Sequenced input: naive CD8+ T cells sorted from blood. The source is a man between 18 and 35 years old with hepatitis C virus infection. The CDR3 protein is CASRNRGLNQPQHF. Here the CDR3 DNA reads TGTGCCAGCAGGAACAGGGGGCTCAATCAGCCCCAGCATTTT.